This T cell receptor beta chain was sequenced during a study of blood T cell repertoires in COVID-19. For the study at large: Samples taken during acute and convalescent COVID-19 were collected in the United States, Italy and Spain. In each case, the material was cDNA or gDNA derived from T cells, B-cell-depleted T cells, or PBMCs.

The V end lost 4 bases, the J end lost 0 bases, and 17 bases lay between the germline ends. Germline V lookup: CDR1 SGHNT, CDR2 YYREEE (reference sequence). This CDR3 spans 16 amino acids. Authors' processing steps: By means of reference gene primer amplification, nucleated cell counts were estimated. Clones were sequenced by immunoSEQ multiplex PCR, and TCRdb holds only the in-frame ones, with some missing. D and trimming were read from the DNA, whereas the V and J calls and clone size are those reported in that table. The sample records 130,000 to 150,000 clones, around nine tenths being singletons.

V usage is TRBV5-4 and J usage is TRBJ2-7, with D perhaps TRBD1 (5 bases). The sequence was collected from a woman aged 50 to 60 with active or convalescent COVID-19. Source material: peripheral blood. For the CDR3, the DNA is TGTGCCAGCAGCGATCTTTCAGGGAAGAGCTCCTACGAGCAGTACTTC. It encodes CASSDLSGKSSYEQYF.